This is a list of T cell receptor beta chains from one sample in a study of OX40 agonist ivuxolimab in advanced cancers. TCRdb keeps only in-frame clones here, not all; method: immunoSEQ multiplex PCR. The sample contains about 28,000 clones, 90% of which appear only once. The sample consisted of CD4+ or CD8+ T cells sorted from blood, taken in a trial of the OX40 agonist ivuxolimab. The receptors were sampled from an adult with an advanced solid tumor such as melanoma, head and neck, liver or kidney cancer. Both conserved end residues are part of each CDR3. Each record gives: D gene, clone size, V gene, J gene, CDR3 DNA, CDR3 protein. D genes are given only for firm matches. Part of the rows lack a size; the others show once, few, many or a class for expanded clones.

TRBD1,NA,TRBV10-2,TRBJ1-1,TGCGCCAGCAAGACAGGGGTGAACACTGAAGCTTTCTTT,CASKTGVNTEAFF
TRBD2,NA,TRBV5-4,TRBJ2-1,TGTGCCAGCAGCTTGGGTCAACTAGCGGGAGCCCTCTACGAGCAGTTCTTC,CASSLGQLAGALYEQFF
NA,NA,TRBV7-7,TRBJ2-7,TGTGCCAGCAGCCCGGCGCAGAGCTCCTACGAGCAGTACTTC,CASSPAQSSYEQYF
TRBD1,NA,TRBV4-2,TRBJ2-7,TGTGCCAGCAGCCCAGGACAGGGGCAGTACTTC,CASSPGQGQYF
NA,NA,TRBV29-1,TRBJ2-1,TGCAGCGTTGAAGGGGTTGATGAGCAGTTCTTC,CSVEGVDEQFF
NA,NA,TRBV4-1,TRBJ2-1,TGCGCCAGCAGCCAAGAGGGACGCCCCCCGATGAATGAGCAGTTCTTC,CASSQEGRPPMNEQFF
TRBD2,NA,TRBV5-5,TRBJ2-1,TGTGCCAGCAGCCACCCCTCCTCGGCGGGAGTTTCTAGGTATGAGCAGTTCTTC,CASSHPSSAGVSRYEQFF
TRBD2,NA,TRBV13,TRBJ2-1,TGTGCCAGCAGCCCCCGACAATCAGGGAGGTGGCGGGAGGAGATGGAGGAGCAGTTCTTC,CASSPRQSGRWREEMEEQFF
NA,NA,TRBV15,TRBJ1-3,TGTGCCACCAGCAGAGATCTGCAGCATGGAAACACCATATATTTT,CATSRDLQHGNTIYF
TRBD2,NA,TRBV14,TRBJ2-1,TGTGCCAGCAGCCAAGAGGGCGGGAGGAGGGACAATGAGCAGTTCTTC,CASSQEGGRRDNEQFF
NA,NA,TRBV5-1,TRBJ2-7,TGCGCCAGCAGCCTCACAGGGTCTGCCTACGAGCAGTACTTC,CASSLTGSAYEQYF
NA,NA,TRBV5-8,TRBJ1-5,TGTGCCAGCAGCTTCGTCGGGTTCAATCAGCCCCAGCATTTT,CASSFVGFNQPQHF
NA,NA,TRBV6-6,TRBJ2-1,TGTGCCAGTCGACTCTACAATGAGCAGTTCTTC,CASRLYNEQFF
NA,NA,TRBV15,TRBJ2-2,TGTGCCACCAGCAGGCCACGGGAGTTTGGCGGGGAGCTGTTTTTT,CATSRPREFGGELFF
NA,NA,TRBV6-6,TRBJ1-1,TGTGCCACGCACTTGGGGGGGAACACTGAAGCTTTCTTT,CATHLGGNTEAFF
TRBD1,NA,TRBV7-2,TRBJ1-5,TGTGCCAGCACCTCCGGGACAGGTGGGCAGCCCCAGCATTTT,CASTSGTGGQPQHF
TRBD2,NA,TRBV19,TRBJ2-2,TGTGCCAGTAGTGGGGGACTAGCGGGACTGGTCGGGGAGCTGTTTTTT,CASSGGLAGLVGELFF
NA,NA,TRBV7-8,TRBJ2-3,TGTGCCAGCAGCTTAACAGCAGGGTTGACTGGTACCACTAGCACAGATACGCAGTATTTT,CASSLTAGLTGTTSTDTQYF
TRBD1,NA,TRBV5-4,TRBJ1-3,TGTGCCAGCACCGATGGGGGACAGGGCGCTGGAAACACCATATATTTT,CASTDGGQGAGNTIYF
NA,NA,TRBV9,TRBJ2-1,TGTGCCAGCAGCGTAGTTAGTAACTACAATGAGCAGTTCTTC,CASSVVSNYNEQFF
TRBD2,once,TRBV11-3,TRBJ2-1,TGTGCCAGCAGCTTAGCCGGACTAGCGGGACAATACAATGAGCAGTTCTTC,CASSLAGLAGQYNEQFF
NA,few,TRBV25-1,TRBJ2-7,TGTGCCAGCAGTGCCCAGCCCGGGCCAGCGTTCCACGAGCAGTACTTC,CASSAQPGPAFHEQYF
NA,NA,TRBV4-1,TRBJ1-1,TGCGCCAGCAGTTCTGATAGGGGTACTGAAGCTTTCTTT,CASSSDRGTEAFF
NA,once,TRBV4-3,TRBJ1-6,TGCGCCAGCAGCCAAGAAGATAATTCACCCCTCCACTTT,CASSQEDNSPLHF
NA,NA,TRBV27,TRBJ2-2,TGTGCCAGTTCACCGGGACAACCTACGAACACCGGGGAGCTGTTTTTT,CASSPGQPTNTGELFF
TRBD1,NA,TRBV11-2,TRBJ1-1,TGTGCCAGCAGCTTAGGAGTAAGGGCAGGGGGGGTTGACACTGAAGCTTTCTTT,CASSLGVRAGGVDTEAFF
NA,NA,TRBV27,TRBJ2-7,TGTGCCAGCAGTTTATATGGACCCTCCTACGAGCAGTACTTC,CASSLYGPSYEQYF
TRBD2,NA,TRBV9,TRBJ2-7,TGTGCCAGCAGCGCGACTAGCGGGACCTACGAGCAGTACTTC,CASSATSGTYEQYF
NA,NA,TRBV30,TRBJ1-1,TGTGCCTGGAGTCACCGACAGAACACTGAAGCTTTCTTT,CAWSHRQNTEAFF
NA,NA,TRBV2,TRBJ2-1,TGTGCCAGCAGGGGGAATGAGCAGTTCTTC,CASRGNEQFF
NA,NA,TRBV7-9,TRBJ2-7,TGTGCCAGCAGCTGGGGGACGGAATACGAGCAGTACTTC,CASSWGTEYEQYF
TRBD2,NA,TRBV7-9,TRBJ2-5,TGTGCCAGCAGCTCGACTAGCGCCCAAGAGACCCAGTACTTC,CASSSTSAQETQYF
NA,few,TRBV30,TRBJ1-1,TGTGCCTGGAGTCGGGCGGGGCGCACTGAAGCTTTCTTT,CAWSRAGRTEAFF
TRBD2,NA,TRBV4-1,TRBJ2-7,TGCGCCAGCAGCCAAGGTTATTATCGAGCGGGAGAGGCCTACGAGCAGTACTTC,CASSQGYYRAGEAYEQYF
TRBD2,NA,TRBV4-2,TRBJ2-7,TGTGCCAGCAGCCAAGATGCGGGAGGAGGTCTAGTAGCCTACGAGCAGTACTTC,CASSQDAGGGLVAYEQYF
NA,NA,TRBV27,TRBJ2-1,TGTGCCAGCAGTTTAAGTGGGCTAGCCCTCAATGAGCAGTTCTTC,CASSLSGLALNEQFF
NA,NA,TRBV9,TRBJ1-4,TGTGCCAGCAGCGTAGGATTCGGGCAGGGGAATGAAAAACTGTTTTTT,CASSVGFGQGNEKLFF
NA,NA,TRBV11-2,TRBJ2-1,TGTGCCAGCAGCACCCAGTGGGGGGGCGAAACCTACAATGAGCAGTTCTTC,CASSTQWGGETYNEQFF
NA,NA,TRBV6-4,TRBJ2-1,TGTGCCAGCAGTGACTCCTTGGGATATACGCAGTTCTTC,CASSDSLGYTQFF